Reported below is one T cell receptor beta chain. The target antigen is unknown. Measured with immunoSEQ multiplex PCR; TCRdb has only the in-frame clones, and not every one. The sample has roughly 75,000 clones, approximately 80% seen once; the top ten hold approximately 0.77%. This specimen comes from a study of radiotherapy plus CTLA-4 blockade in lung cancer. Study-level results: Per reports, early blood T cell clone dynamics, plus interferon-beta, forecast response most strongly. The study found tumor-derived TCR clones expanded in blood after radiotherapy plus ipilimumab.

Germline loops: CDR1 LNHNV, CDR2 YYDKDF (reference sequence). The V end was cut by 3 bases, the J end by 5 bases, with 18 bases between. The CDR3 length is 16 residues. Focal radiation with ipilimumab CTLA-4 blockade was given to patients with chemo-refractory metastatic non-small-cell lung cancer. The rearrangement links TRBV15 to TRBJ2-3, with D tentatively TRBD1 or TRBD2 (7 bases each). The sample here was peripheral blood, taken from a patient treated with radiotherapy plus ipilimumab. The receptor was derived from a human donor with non-small cell lung cancer who had stable disease on radiotherapy plus ipilimumab. CDR3 coding DNA: TGTGCCACCAGCAGCATAGACAGGGAGGGTCAAGATACGCAGTATTTT. This translates into CATSSIDREGQDTQYF. The full variable domain, with the rest looked up from reference TRBV15 and TRBJ2-3, is DAMVIQNPRYQVTQFGKPVTLSCSQTLNHNVMYWYQQKSSQAPKLLFHYYDKDFNNEADTPDNFQSRRPNTSFCFLDIRSPGLGDTAMYLCATSSIDREGQDTQYFGPGTRLTVL.